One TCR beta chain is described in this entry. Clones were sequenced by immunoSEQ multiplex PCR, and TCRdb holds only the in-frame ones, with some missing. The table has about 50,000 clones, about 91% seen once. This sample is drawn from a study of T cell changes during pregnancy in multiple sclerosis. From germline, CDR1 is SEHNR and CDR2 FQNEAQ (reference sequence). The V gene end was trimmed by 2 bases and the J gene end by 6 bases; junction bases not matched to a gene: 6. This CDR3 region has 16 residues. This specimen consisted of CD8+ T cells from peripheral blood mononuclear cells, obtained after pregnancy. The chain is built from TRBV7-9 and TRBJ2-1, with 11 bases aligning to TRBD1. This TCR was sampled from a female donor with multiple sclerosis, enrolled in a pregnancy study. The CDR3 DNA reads TGTGCCAGCAGCTTACCCGGGACAGGGGGGGTCAATGAGCAGTTCTTC. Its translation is CASSLPGTGGVNEQFF.